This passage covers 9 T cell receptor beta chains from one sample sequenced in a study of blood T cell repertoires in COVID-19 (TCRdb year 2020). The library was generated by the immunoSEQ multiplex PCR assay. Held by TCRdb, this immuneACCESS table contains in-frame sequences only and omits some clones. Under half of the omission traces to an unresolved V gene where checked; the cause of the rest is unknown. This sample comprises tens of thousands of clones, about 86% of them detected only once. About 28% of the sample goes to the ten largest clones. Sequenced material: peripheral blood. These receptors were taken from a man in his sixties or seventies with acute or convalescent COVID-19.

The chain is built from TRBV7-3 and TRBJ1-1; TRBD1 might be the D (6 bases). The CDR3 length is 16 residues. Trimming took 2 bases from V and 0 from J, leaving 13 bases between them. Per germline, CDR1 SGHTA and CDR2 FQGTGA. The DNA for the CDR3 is TGTGCCAGCAGCTTATTGGGCAGGGGAATGAACACTGAAGCTTTCTTT. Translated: CASSLLGRGMNTEAFF.

CDR3 protein: CASSSGQQNYGYTF. The DNA for the CDR3 is TGTGCCAGCAGCTCCGGACAGCAGAACTATGGCTACACCTTC. The genes are TRBV6-5 and TRBJ1-2; perhaps TRBD1 as D (6 bases). Germline V CDR1 and CDR2: MNHEY, SVGAGI. The CDR3 consists of 14 residues. V lost 6 bases and J lost 2, with 13 bases in between.

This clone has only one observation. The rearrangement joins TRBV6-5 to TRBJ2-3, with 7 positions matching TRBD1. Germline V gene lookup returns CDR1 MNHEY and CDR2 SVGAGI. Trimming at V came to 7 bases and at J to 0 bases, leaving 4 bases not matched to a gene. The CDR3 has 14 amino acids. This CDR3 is CASKPTGSTDTQYF. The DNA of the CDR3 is TGTGCCAGCAAACCGACAGGGAGCACAGATACGCAGTATTTT.

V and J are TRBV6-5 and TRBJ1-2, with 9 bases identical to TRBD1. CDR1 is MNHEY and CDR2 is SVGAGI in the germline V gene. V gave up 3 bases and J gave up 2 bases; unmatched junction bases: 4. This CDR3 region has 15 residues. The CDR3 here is CASSYLGTGNYGYTF. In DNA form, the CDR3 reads TGTGCCAGCAGTTATCTAGGGACAGGGAACTATGGCTACACCTTC.

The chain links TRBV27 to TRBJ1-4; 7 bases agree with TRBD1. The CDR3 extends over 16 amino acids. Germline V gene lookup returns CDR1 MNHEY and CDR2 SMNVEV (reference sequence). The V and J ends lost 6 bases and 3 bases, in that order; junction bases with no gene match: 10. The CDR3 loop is CASSIDRAQPNEKLFF. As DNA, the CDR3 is TGTGCCAGCAGCATAGACAGGGCGCAACCTAATGAAAAACTGTTTTTT.

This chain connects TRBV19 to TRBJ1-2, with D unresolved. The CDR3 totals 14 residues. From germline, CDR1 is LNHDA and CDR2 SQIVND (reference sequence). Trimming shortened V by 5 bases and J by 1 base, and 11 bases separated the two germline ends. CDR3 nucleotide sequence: TGTGCCAGTAGTCTCGGACGGGATAACTATGGCTACACCTTC. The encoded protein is CASSLGRDNYGYTF.

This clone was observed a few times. The CDR3 bases are TGTGCCAGCAGTTTAGTGGCGGAGGGCTACACCTTC. As protein: CASSLVAEGYTF. V usage is TRBV12-3 or TRBV12-4 and J usage is TRBJ1-2; D ambiguous. CDR3 length: 12 amino acids. V was cut by 1 base and J by 8 bases, with 8 bases left in between.

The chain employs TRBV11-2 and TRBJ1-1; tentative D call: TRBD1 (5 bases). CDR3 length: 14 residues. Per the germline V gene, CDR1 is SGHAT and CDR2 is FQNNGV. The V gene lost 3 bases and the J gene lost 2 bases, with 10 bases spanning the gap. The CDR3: CASSFMGLNTEAFF. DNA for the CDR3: TGTGCCAGCAGCTTTATGGGACTCAACACTGAAGCTTTCTTT.

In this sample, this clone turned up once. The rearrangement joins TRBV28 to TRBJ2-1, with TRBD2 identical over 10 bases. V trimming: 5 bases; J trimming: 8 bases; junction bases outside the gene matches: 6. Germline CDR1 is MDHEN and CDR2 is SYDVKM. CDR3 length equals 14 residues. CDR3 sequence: CASSTPGTSDEQFF. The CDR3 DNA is TGTGCCAGCAGTACTCCCGGGACTAGCGATGAGCAGTTCTTC.